This is a list of T cell receptor beta chains from one sample in a study of vaccination and CD4 T cells after COVID-19. These receptors' antigens are unknown. TCRdb re-called the PCR reads with MiXCR, one entry per CDR3 protein. The sample shows 15,000 or so distinct CDR3 sequences, roughly three fifths of them seen only once. Sequenced sample: CD4+ T cells from blood, cultured in vitro. All receptors derive from a human donor who had recovered from COVID-19. CDR3s include the opening cysteine and the closing phenylalanine or tryptophan. Fields, in order: D gene, clone size, J gene, V gene, CDR3 protein, CDR3 DNA. D genes are given only for firm matches. Not every row has a clone size; where given, it reads once, few, many or a size class.

D: -; size: -; J: TRBJ2-3; V: TRBV10-1; CDR3: CASSEATDTDTQYF; DNA: TGCGCCAGCAGTGAGGCGACAGACACAGATACGCAGTATTTT
D: TRBD1; size: -; J: TRBJ2-2; V: TRBV25-1; CDR3: CASTPQGGSGELFF; DNA: TGTGCCAGCACCCCACAGGGGGGTTCCGGGGAGCTGTTTTTT
D: -; size: few; J: TRBJ1-2; V: TRBV6-2/TRBV6-3; CDR3: CASTRAGENYGYTF; DNA: TGTGCCAGCACCCGGGCGGGGGAGAACTATGGCTACACCTTC
D: -; size: few; J: TRBJ1-2; V: TRBV12-3/TRBV12-4; CDR3: CASRVGTNYGYTF; DNA: TGTGCCAGCAGGGTGGGGACAAACTATGGCTACACCTTC
D: TRBD2; size: -; J: TRBJ2-1; V: TRBV19; CDR3: CASSPRTSGRYNEQFF; DNA: TGTGCCAGTAGTCCTAGGACTAGCGGGCGCTACAATGAGCAGTTCTTC
D: -; size: few; J: TRBJ1-5; V: TRBV11-2; CDR3: CASSLDRGGQPQHF; DNA: TGTGCCAGCAGCTTAGACAGGGGCGGTCAGCCCCAGCATTTT
D: TRBD2; size: few; J: TRBJ2-2; V: TRBV24-1; CDR3: CATSDSRASGRGYTGELFF; DNA: TGTGCCACCAGTGATTCGCGGGCTAGCGGGAGGGGTTACACCGGGGAGCTGTTTTTT
D: -; size: -; J: TRBJ1-2; V: TRBV23-1; CDR3: CASSLRGEMYGYTF; DNA: TGCGCCAGCAGTCTCCGAGGGGAGATGTATGGCTACACCTTC
D: TRBD1; size: -; J: TRBJ2-1; V: TRBV24-1; CDR3: CATSDPGQGQNEQFF; DNA: TGTGCCACCAGTGACCCGGGACAGGGGCAGAATGAGCAGTTCTTC
D: TRBD1; size: -; J: TRBJ1-6; V: TRBV7-8; CDR3: CASSSTGGYNSPLHF; DNA: TGTGCCAGCAGCTCGACAGGGGGGTATAATTCACCCCTCCACTTT
D: -; size: -; J: TRBJ1-2; V: TRBV4-3; CDR3: CASSQERSDSGYTF; DNA: TGCGCCAGCAGCCAAGAAAGGTCGGACAGTGGCTACACCTTC
D: -; size: -; J: TRBJ1-2; V: TRBV18; CDR3: CASSPPSGPAGYGYTF; DNA: TGTGCCAGCTCACCACCTTCAGGCCCGGCCGGCTATGGCTACACCTTC
D: TRBD1; size: -; J: TRBJ1-6; V: TRBV6-1; CDR3: CASGQVPLRYNSPLHF; DNA: TGTGCCAGCGGACAGGTCCCCTTGAGGTATAATTCACCCCTCCACTTT
D: TRBD2; size: -; J: TRBJ2-1; V: TRBV6-1; CDR3: CASTTSGSYNEQFF; DNA: TGTGCCAGCACTACTAGCGGATCATACAATGAGCAGTTCTTC
D: -; size: -; J: TRBJ1-1; V: TRBV19; CDR3: CASNSQGMNTEAFF; DNA: TGTGCCAGTAATTCTCAAGGGATGAACACTGAAGCTTTCTTT
D: -; size: -; J: TRBJ1-1; V: TRBV6-1; CDR3: CALRWEEGAEAFF; DNA: TGTGCCCTCCGCTGGGAGGAGGGGGCTGAAGCTTTCTTT
D: -; size: -; J: TRBJ1-5; V: TRBV6-5; CDR3: CASSYGDAQPQHF; DNA: TGTGCCAGCAGTTATGGGGACGCTCAGCCCCAGCATTTT
D: -; size: few; J: TRBJ1-5; V: TRBV12-3/TRBV12-4; CDR3: CASSLGKVGNQPQHF; DNA: TGTGCCAGCAGTTTAGGAAAGGTTGGCAATCAGCCCCAGCATTTT
D: -; size: -; J: TRBJ2-7; V: TRBV11-3; CDR3: CASSLWRPGPYEQYF; DNA: TGTGCCAGCAGCTTATGGCGTCCCGGGCCCTACGAGCAGTACTTC
D: TRBD1; size: -; J: TRBJ2-7; V: TRBV6-5; CDR3: CASSYPRAGQESSYEQYF; DNA: TGTGCCAGCAGTTACCCGCGCGCGGGACAGGAGAGCTCCTACGAGCAGTACTTC
D: -; size: -; J: TRBJ1-2; V: TRBV7-2; CDR3: CASSLVGLGGYTF; DNA: TGTGCCAGCAGCTTAGTAGGCTTAGGCGGCTACACCTTC
D: TRBD1; size: few; J: TRBJ1-6; V: TRBV7-9; CDR3: CASSPTGDSTPLHF; DNA: TGTGCCAGCAGCCCTACAGGGGACTCGACACCCCTCCACTTT
D: TRBD1; size: few; J: TRBJ1-2; V: TRBV7-2; CDR3: CASSLLDRGFYGYTF; DNA: TGTGCCAGCAGCTTACTCGACAGGGGTTTCTATGGCTACACCTTC
D: TRBD2; size: few; J: TRBJ2-5; V: TRBV6-2/TRBV6-3; CDR3: CASRSGLANQETQYF; DNA: TGTGCCAGCAGGTCCGGACTAGCGAACCAAGAGACCCAGTACTTC
D: -; size: -; J: TRBJ2-5; V: TRBV6-5; CDR3: CASSSVETQYF; DNA: TGTGCCAGCAGTTCTGTAGAGACCCAGTACTTC
D: -; size: few; J: TRBJ1-1; V: TRBV12-3/TRBV12-4; CDR3: CASSPGTAFEAFF; DNA: TGTGCCAGCAGTCCCGGGACCGCCTTTGAAGCTTTCTTT
D: -; size: -; J: TRBJ1-3; V: TRBV11-2; CDR3: CASSPFRGSGNTIYF; DNA: TGTGCCAGCAGCCCTTTCAGGGGCTCTGGAAACACCATATATTTT
D: -; size: -; J: TRBJ2-5; V: TRBV29-1; CDR3: CSVLTPLGGAETQYF; DNA: TGCAGCGTTCTCACCCCACTTGGGGGGGCTGAGACCCAGTACTTC
D: TRBD1; size: few; J: TRBJ2-5; V: TRBV9; CDR3: CASSVGDRRYETQYF; DNA: TGTGCCAGCAGCGTAGGGGACAGGCGGTACGAGACCCAGTACTTC
D: -; size: -; J: TRBJ1-5; V: TRBV2; CDR3: CASKASRISPQHF; DNA: TGTGCCAGCAAGGCCTCCCGAATCAGCCCCCAGCATTTT
D: TRBD1; size: few; J: TRBJ1-2; V: TRBV28; CDR3: CASSIGTGGHGYTF; DNA: TGTGCCAGCAGTATCGGGACAGGGGGACATGGCTACACCTTC
D: TRBD2; size: -; J: TRBJ2-7; V: TRBV19; CDR3: CASSIPLGGVSGEQYF; DNA: TGTGCCAGTAGTATACCCTTGGGGGGGGTGAGCGGCGAGCAGTACTTC
D: TRBD2; size: -; J: TRBJ2-1; V: TRBV25-1; CDR3: CASRIGLAGNNEQFF; DNA: TGTGCCAGCAGAATTGGACTAGCGGGGAACAATGAGCAGTTCTTC
D: -; size: -; J: TRBJ1-1; V: TRBV6-4; CDR3: CASSADRHTEAFF; DNA: TGTGCCAGCAGCGCCGACAGACACACTGAAGCTTTCTTT
D: -; size: -; J: TRBJ2-2; V: TRBV6-4; CDR3: CASSDSGGHTGELFF; DNA: TGTGCCAGCAGTGATTCCGGGGGGCACACCGGGGAGCTGTTTTTT
D: -; size: -; J: TRBJ1-2; V: TRBV3-1; CDR3: CASSQGIGYGYTF; DNA: TGTGCCAGCAGCCAAGGGATCGGCTATGGCTACACCTTC
D: -; size: few; J: TRBJ2-2; V: TRBV7-2; CDR3: CASSRPSYANTGELFF; DNA: TGTGCCAGCAGCCGCCCCAGCTACGCGAACACCGGGGAGCTGTTTTTT
D: -; size: medium-sized; J: TRBJ2-3; V: TRBV20-1; CDR3: CSVRTANTDTQYF; DNA: TGCAGTGTACGGACAGCGAACACAGATACGCAGTATTTT